This T cell receptor (beta chain) is from a study of molecular identifiers for immune sequencing clone quantification. Whole-study context: Naive CD8 cell RNA, from about 20,000 or 100,000 cells, was split five ways in replicates, with four sequenced.

The CDR3 has 15 amino acids. Germline lookup yields CDR1 SGHTS and CDR2 YDEGEE. V trimming: 4 bases; J trimming: 1 base; junction bases outside the gene matches: 8. Isolation of naive CD8 T cells was achieved by sorting on a CD8+CD4-CCR7+CD45RA+ phenotype. Study conclusions and caveats: Highly expanded clone sizes could be underestimated by identical TCR molecules that share a barcode.

Turning to this clonotype: Its target is unknown.

MiXCR was run by TCRdb on the PCR reads, yielding one entry per CDR3 protein. The sample consists of approximately 100,000 distinct CDR3 sequences, roughly a third of them appearing once. The sample was naive CD8+ T cells from blood, with Jurkat cell RNA spiked in. Stated subset: FACS-sorted CD8+CD4-CCR7+CD45RA+ naive T cells. The V and J genes are TRBV5-8 and TRBJ2-7; 7 bases agree with TRBD1. This TCR was recovered from a human donor in good health. Some libraries in this study had Jurkat cell RNA spiked in. CDR3 sequence reads: CASSHRDSVSYEQYF. CDR3 nucleotides: TGTGCCAGCAGCCACCGGGACAGTGTTTCCTACGAGCAGTACTTC.